This TCR beta chain derives from a study of T cell clonality in common variable immunodeficiency. Overall study results and limits: Links between repertoire features and CVID complications were heterogeneity-limited. Common variable immunodeficiency TCR beta sequences reportedly had fewer deletions and N-nucleotide insertions.

Measured with immunoSEQ multiplex PCR; TCRdb has only the in-frame clones, and not every one. The sample is made up of roughly 33,000 clones, none counted only once. As to this clone: Its target is not known. The CDR3 end lies 3 residues beyond the end of the read and is filled in from the germline J gene.

V dropped 5 bases and J dropped 6 bases, with 17 bases sitting between them. The CDR3 loop spans 14 amino acids. The germline CDR1 and CDR2 sequences are SGHTA and FQGNSA. Diagnosis required reduced IgG, IgA and/or IgM with specific antibody deficiency. Patients and controls were mostly of Caucasian heritage. Blood samples were heparinized, roughly 5 to 9 ml per donor. The TCR sequence derives from a human donor with common variable immunodeficiency. The V and J genes are TRBV7-2 and TRBJ2-7; D uncertain. Sequences were obtained from peripheral blood mononuclear cells. Here the CDR3 reads CASSRPFLESEQYF. CDR3 DNA, as far as it was read: TGTGCCAGCAGCCGCCCCTTTTTAGAGTCCGAG.